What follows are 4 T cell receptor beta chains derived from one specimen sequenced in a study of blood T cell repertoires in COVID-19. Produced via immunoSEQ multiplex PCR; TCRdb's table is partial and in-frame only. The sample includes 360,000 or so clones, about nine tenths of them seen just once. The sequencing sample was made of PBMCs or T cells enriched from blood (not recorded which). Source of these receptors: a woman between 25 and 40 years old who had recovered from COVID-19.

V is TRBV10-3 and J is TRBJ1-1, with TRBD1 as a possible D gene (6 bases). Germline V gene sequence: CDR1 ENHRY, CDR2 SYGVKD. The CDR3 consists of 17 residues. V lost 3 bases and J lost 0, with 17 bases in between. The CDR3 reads CAISDFRDNIMNTEAFF. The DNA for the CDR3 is TGTGCCATCAGTGATTTCCGGGACAATATCATGAACACTGAAGCTTTCTTT.

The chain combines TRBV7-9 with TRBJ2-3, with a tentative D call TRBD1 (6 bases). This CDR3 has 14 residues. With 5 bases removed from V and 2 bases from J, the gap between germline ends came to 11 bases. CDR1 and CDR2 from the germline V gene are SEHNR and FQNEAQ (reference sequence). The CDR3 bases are TGTGCCAGCAGCCGACGGGACACCACAGATACGCAGTATTTT. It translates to CASSRRDTTDTQYF. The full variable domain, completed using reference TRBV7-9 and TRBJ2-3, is DTGVSQNPRHKITKRGQNVTFRCDPISEHNRLYWYRQTLGQGPEFLTYFQNEAQLEKSRLLSDRFSAERPKGSFSTLEIQRTEQGDSAMYLCASSRRDTTDTQYFGPGTRLTVL.

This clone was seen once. DNA of the CDR3: TGTGCCAGCAGCCGCTTAGCGGGGCCGGGTAATGAGCAGTTCTTC. This encodes CASSRLAGPGNEQFF. The J gene is TRBJ2-1, the V gene TRBV7-6, with 8 bases aligning to TRBD2. Germline V CDR1 and CDR2: SGHVS, FNYEAQ. Trimming cost V 5 bases and J 7 bases; bases outside gene matches: 10. This CDR3 is 15 amino acids long.

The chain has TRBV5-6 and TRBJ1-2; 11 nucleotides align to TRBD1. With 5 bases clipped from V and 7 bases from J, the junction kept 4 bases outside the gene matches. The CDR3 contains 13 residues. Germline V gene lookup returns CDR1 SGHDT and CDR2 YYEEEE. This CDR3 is CASRRDRGFGYTF. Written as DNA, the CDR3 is TGTGCCAGCAGAAGGGACAGGGGGTTTGGCTACACCTTC.